These 15 T cell receptor beta chains originate from one sample sequenced in a study of resident and recirculating memory T cells in vitiligo. Profiling relied on immunoSEQ multiplex PCR, and the TCRdb table lists in-frame clones only, not all of them. The sample yields 75,000 to 85,000 clones, about 91% seen once. Sequencing was done on a sample of blood. The source is a male donor with vitiligo.

A single count supports this clone. V gene TRBV2 combines with J gene TRBJ2-1, with TRBD2 matching 13 bases. Germline values: CDR1 SNHLY, CDR2 FYNNEI. V lost 6 bases, J lost 5 bases, and 10 bases stayed unmatched. The CDR3 extends over 17 amino acids. The CDR3 sequence is CASRPRLAGGTHNEQFF. The CDR3 region has the DNA TGTGCCAGCAGACCCCGACTAGCGGGGGGAACCCACAATGAGCAGTTCTTC.

The chain couples TRBV2 to TRBJ1-5; D is possibly TRBD1 (6 bases). Germline V lookup: CDR1 SNHLY, CDR2 FYNNEI. The CDR3 runs to 11 residues. Trimming removed 4 bases from V and 11 bases from J, with 9 bases in between. The CDR3 nucleotides are TGTGCCAGCAGTGGCGAGGGGGCCCAGCATTTT. Translated, it gives CASSGEGAQHF.

The genes are TRBV27 and TRBJ2-5; 13 bases map to TRBD2. Germline lookup yields CDR1 MNHEY and CDR2 SMNVEV (reference sequence). This CDR3 spans 16 amino acids. V trimming: 5 bases; J trimming: 4 bases; junction bases outside the gene matches: 7. CDR3 protein: CASSQGTSGNVETQYF. The CDR3 region has the DNA TGTGCCAGCAGTCAGGGGACTAGCGGGAACGTAGAGACCCAGTACTTC.

The gene calls are TRBV5-1 and TRBJ1-1, with D unresolved. CDR1 is SGHRS and CDR2 is YFSETQ in the germline V gene. The CDR3 runs to 13 residues. V was pared by 4 bases and J by 6 bases, with 13 bases between. The CDR3 DNA is TGCGCCAGCAGCACAGTTTCGGTGGCTGAAGCTTTCTTT. This translates into CASSTVSVAEAFF.

The chain's CDR3 is CASGYPTAQETQYF. The CDR3 region has the DNA TGTGCTAGTGGTTACCCGACAGCACAAGAGACCCAGTACTTC. This chain connects TRBV12-5 to TRBJ2-5, with D possibly matching TRBD1 (5 bases). Germline CDR1 reads LGHNT; CDR2 reads FRNRAP. V gave up 4 bases and J gave up 2 bases, with 11 bases separating them. This CDR3 has 14 amino acids. Filled out from reference TRBV12-5 and TRBJ2-5, the complete variable domain reads DARVTQTPRHKVTEMGQEVTMRCQPILGHNTVFWYRQTMMQGLELLAYFRNRAPLDDSGMPKDRFSAEMPDATLATLKIQPSEPRDSAVYFCASGYPTAQETQYFGPGTRLLVL.

The genes are TRBV9 and TRBJ2-7, with TRBD2 matching 7 bases. Germline values: CDR1 SGDLS, CDR2 YYNGEE. This CDR3 spans 16 amino acids. Germline trimming cut 3 bases from V and 2 bases from J; bases unmatched to any gene: 11. The CDR3 DNA is TGTGCCAGCAGCGCCCTTAGCGGGTACGGTCCCTACGAGCAGTACTTC. Protein sequence: CASSALSGYGPYEQYF. Full variable domain (outside the CDR3, taken from reference TRBV9 and TRBJ2-7): DSGVTQTPKHLITATGQRVTLRCSPRSGDLSVYWYQQSLDQGLQFLIQYYNGEERAKGNILERFSAQQFPDLHSELNLSSLELGDSALYFCASSALSGYGPYEQYFGPGTRLTVT.

The V and J genes are TRBV28 and TRBJ1-5, with TRBD1 identical over 9 bases. Germline V gene sequence: CDR1 MDHEN, CDR2 SYDVKM. J was trimmed by 6 bases and V by 6 bases; bases with no gene match: 15. The CDR3 runs 17 residues. The DNA of the CDR3 is TGTGCCAGCAGACCCCCGGACAGGGGAGTTCGTGGTCAGCCCCAGCATTTT. It yields the protein CASRPPDRGVRGQPQHF.

The table lists this clone with a few counts. V and J are TRBV7-3 and TRBJ1-2, with D tentatively TRBD1 (5 bases). The ends were cut back, 1 base at V and 8 bases at J, with 11 bases in the middle. The CDR3 runs 13 residues. Germline CDR1 reads SGHTA; CDR2 reads FQGTGA. The DNA for the CDR3 is TGTGCCAGCAGCTTAAGGGGGGGGGAAGGCTACACCTTC. Its translation is CASSLRGGEGYTF.

The rearrangement joins TRBV21-1 to TRBJ2-5; the D call TRBD2 from the table was never checked on the DNA. TRBV21-1 is marked as a pseudogene. The CDR3 extends over 12 amino acids. The CDR3 here is CASIDWEETQYF. The CDR3 DNA is TGTGCCAGCATCGACTGGGAAGAGACCCAGTACTTC.

The chain recombines TRBV9 with TRBJ2-2; 7 nucleotides line up with TRBD2. The ends lost 0 bases at V and 5 bases at J; junction bases unmatched: 4. CDR1 is SGDLS and CDR2 is YYNGEE in the germline V gene. The length of the CDR3 is 15 residues. This chain's CDR3 is CASSVGAGETGELFF. The CDR3 DNA sequence: TGTGCCAGCAGCGTAGGGGCGGGAGAAACCGGGGAGCTGTTTTTT.

This clone was counted a single time. The chain recombines TRBV6-1 with TRBJ2-1; 8 nucleotides match TRBD2. The junction had 6 bases not matched to a gene; V was cut back by 4 bases and J by 4 bases. The CDR3 spans 15 residues. In germline, CDR1 is MNHNS, CDR2 SASEGT. In DNA form, the CDR3 reads TGTGCCAGCAGTGCCTCTAGCGGGTTATACAATGAGCAGTTCTTC. Protein product: CASSASSGLYNEQFF.

The rearrangement uses TRBV5-6 and TRBJ2-7; D might be TRBD1 (5 bases). The CDR3 contains 19 residues. Germline CDR1 SGHDT, CDR2 YYEEEE. V was clipped by 4 bases and J by 2 bases, with 28 bases between them. The DNA of the CDR3 is TGTGCCAGCAGCCCCCTTGTGGCCCTCCAGGGCCCCTACGCCTACGAGCAGTACTTC. It encodes CASSPLVALQGPYAYEQYF.

This clone was detected only a few times. The chain is built from TRBV6-4 and TRBJ2-3, with TRBD1 matching over 8 bases. The CDR3 length is 14 residues. CDR1 is MRHNA and CDR2 is SNTAGT in the germline V gene. V lost 5 bases to trimming and J lost 3 bases; unmatched junction nucleotides: 4. The CDR3: CASSPGQDTDTQYF. The CDR3 DNA is TGTGCCAGCAGTCCGGGACAGGATACAGATACGCAGTATTTT.

There are many counts of this clone. The chain couples TRBV7-3 to TRBJ1-1; 7 positions match TRBD1. V lost 5 bases and J lost 6; bases outside the gene matches: 9. The CDR3 extends over 14 amino acids. The germline CDR1 and CDR2 sequences are SGHTA and FQGTGA. This chain's CDR3 is CASSPTGSEAEAFF. DNA for the CDR3: TGTGCCAGCAGCCCGACAGGGTCAGAGGCTGAAGCTTTCTTT.

J is TRBJ2-7 and V is TRBV27; D might be TRBD2 (5 bases). V lost 6 bases and J 6 bases, leaving 9 bases between the germline ends. CDR3 length: 11 amino acids. CDR1 and CDR2 from the germline V gene are MNHEY and SMNVEV (reference sequence). Here the CDR3 reads CASSLGSEQYF. The CDR3 nucleotides are TGTGCCAGCAGCCTGGGGAGCGAGCAGTACTTC.